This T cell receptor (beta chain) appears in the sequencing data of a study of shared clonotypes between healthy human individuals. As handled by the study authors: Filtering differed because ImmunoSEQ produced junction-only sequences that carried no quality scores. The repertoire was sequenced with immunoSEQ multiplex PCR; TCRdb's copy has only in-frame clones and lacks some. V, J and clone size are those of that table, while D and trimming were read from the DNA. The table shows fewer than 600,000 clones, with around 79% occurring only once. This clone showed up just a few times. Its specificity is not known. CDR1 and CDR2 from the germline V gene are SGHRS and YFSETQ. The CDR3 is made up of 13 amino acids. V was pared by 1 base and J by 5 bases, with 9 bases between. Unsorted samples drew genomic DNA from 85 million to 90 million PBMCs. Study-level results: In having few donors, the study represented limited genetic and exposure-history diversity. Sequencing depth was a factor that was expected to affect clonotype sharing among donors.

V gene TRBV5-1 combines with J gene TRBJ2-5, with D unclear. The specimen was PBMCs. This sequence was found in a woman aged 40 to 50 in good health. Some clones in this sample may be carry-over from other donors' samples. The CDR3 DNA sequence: TGCGCCAGCAGCTTGAGCGCGGCTGAGACCCAGTACTTC. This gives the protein CASSLSAAETQYF.